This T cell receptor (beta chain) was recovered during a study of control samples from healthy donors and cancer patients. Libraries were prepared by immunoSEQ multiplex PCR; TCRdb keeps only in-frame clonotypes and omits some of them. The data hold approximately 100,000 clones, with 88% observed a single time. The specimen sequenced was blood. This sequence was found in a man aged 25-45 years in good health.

This chain's CDR3 is CASSPNRGPRYGYTF. CDR3 DNA: TGTGCCAGCAGCCCTAACAGGGGGCCTCGGTATGGCTACACCTTC. V usage is TRBV2 and J usage is TRBJ1-2, with 9 bases aligning to TRBD1. Trimming cost V 6 bases and J 5 bases; bases outside gene matches: 10. The CDR3 has 15 residues. The V gene's germline CDR1 is SNHLY and CDR2 FYNNEI.